A selection of T cell receptor beta chains follows, all from one sample in a study of blood T cell repertoires in COVID-19. Data came from immunoSEQ multiplex PCR; TCRdb stores just in-frame clones and leaves some out. The repertoire has 84,000 or so clones, 75% to 80% of them found once; the top ten carry roughly 6.7%. What was sequenced was peripheral blood. These TCRs come from a man aged 65 to 85 with COVID-19, enrolled during active disease. The CDR3 runs from the conserved cysteine through the conserved F or W. The D gene is left open where the match is weak. Size is stated for part of the rows, as once, few or many counts, or as a class when the clone is expanded.

len: 17
abundance: .
v_gene: TRBV4-1
d_gene: .
j_gene: TRBJ2-5
CDR3aa: CASSQDFAQAPARTQYF
CDR3nt: TGCGCCAGCAGCCAAGATTTCGCCCAGGCTCCTGCGAGGACCCAGTACTTC

len: 17
abundance: .
v_gene: TRBV9
d_gene: TRBD2
j_gene: TRBJ2-3
CDR3aa: CASSVAPSGRGSDTQYF
CDR3nt: TGTGCCAGCAGCGTAGCCCCTAGCGGGAGGGGGTCAGATACGCAGTATTTT

len: 10
abundance: .
v_gene: TRBV10-1
d_gene: .
j_gene: TRBJ1-2
CDR3aa: CASTNHGYTF
CDR3nt: TGCGCCAGCACTAACCATGGCTACACCTTC

len: 16
abundance: .
v_gene: TRBV28
d_gene: .
j_gene: TRBJ2-7
CDR3aa: CASSSQTGLSSYEQYF
CDR3nt: TGTGCCAGCAGTTCTCAGACAGGCCTTAGCTCCTACGAGCAGTACTTC

len: 13
abundance: .
v_gene: TRBV7-3
d_gene: .
j_gene: TRBJ1-2
CDR3aa: CASSPGQNYGYTF
CDR3nt: TGTGCCAGCAGCCCTGGACAGAACTATGGCTACACCTTC

len: 15
abundance: .
v_gene: TRBV4-2
d_gene: .
j_gene: TRBJ1-2
CDR3aa: CASSQGGTGKGGYTF
CDR3nt: TGTGCCAGCAGCCAAGGTGGCACAGGGAAGGGTGGCTACACCTTC

len: 11
abundance: .
v_gene: TRBV6-5
d_gene: .
j_gene: TRBJ1-2
CDR3aa: CASSYGGGYTF
CDR3nt: TGTGCCAGCAGTTACGGGGGGGGCTACACCTTC

len: 13
abundance: .
v_gene: TRBV28
d_gene: .
j_gene: TRBJ1-5
CDR3aa: CASSPLHNQPQHF
CDR3nt: TGTGCCAGCAGCCCCTTACACAATCAGCCCCAGCATTTT

len: 14
abundance: .
v_gene: TRBV19
d_gene: .
j_gene: TRBJ1-5
CDR3aa: CASSSWGGNQPQHF
CDR3nt: TGTGCCAGTAGTTCCTGGGGGGGAAATCAGCCCCAGCATTTT

len: 15
abundance: .
v_gene: TRBV5-1
d_gene: TRBD1
j_gene: TRBJ1-5
CDR3aa: CASSPGTGGNQPQHF
CDR3nt: TGCGCCAGCAGCCCGGGGACAGGGGGCAATCAGCCCCAGCATTTT

len: 17
abundance: few
v_gene: TRBV18
d_gene: TRBD1
j_gene: TRBJ1-4
CDR3aa: CASSVKYSGTGDEKLFF
CDR3nt: TGTGCCAGCTCGGTGAAGTACTCCGGGACAGGAGACGAAAAACTGTTTTTT

len: 17
abundance: .
v_gene: TRBV6-4
d_gene: .
j_gene: TRBJ2-6
CDR3aa: CASSPIQGSSGANVLTF
CDR3nt: TGTGCCAGCAGTCCGATACAGGGTAGCTCTGGGGCCAACGTCCTGACTTTC

len: 18
abundance: .
v_gene: TRBV7-6
d_gene: TRBD2
j_gene: TRBJ2-7
CDR3aa: CASSPRPGTSGGSSEQYF
CDR3nt: TGTGCCAGCAGCCCCAGGCCCGGGACTAGCGGGGGGTCTAGCGAGCAGTACTTC

len: 12
abundance: .
v_gene: TRBV7-9
d_gene: .
j_gene: TRBJ1-2
CDR3aa: CASSLNLYGYTF
CDR3nt: TGTGCCAGCAGCTTAAATCTCTATGGCTACACCTTC

len: 13
abundance: .
v_gene: TRBV12-3/TRBV12-4
d_gene: .
j_gene: TRBJ1-2
CDR3aa: CASTTQGPYGYTF
CDR3nt: TGTGCCAGCACCACACAGGGCCCCTATGGCTACACCTTC

len: 14
abundance: .
v_gene: TRBV7-2
d_gene: .
j_gene: TRBJ2-3
CDR3aa: CASSSPWGPDTQYF
CDR3nt: TGTGCCAGCAGCTCTCCATGGGGGCCAGATACGCAGTATTTT

len: 15
abundance: .
v_gene: TRBV7-2
d_gene: TRBD1
j_gene: TRBJ2-7
CDR3aa: CASSTGQGVSYEQYF
CDR3nt: TGTGCCAGCAGCACGGGACAGGGGGTATCCTACGAGCAGTACTTC

len: 17
abundance: .
v_gene: TRBV4-2
d_gene: TRBD2
j_gene: TRBJ2-3
CDR3aa: CASSQGSLAGVADTQYF
CDR3nt: TGTGCCAGCAGCCAAGGTTCACTAGCGGGGGTCGCAGATACGCAGTATTTT

len: 13
abundance: .
v_gene: TRBV6-5
d_gene: .
j_gene: TRBJ1-5
CDR3aa: CASKKQGDQPQHF
CDR3nt: TGTGCCAGCAAAAAACAGGGAGATCAGCCCCAGCATTTT

len: 15
abundance: .
v_gene: TRBV28
d_gene: TRBD2
j_gene: TRBJ2-7
CDR3aa: CASSLAGGPTYEQYF
CDR3nt: TGTGCCAGCAGTCTAGCGGGAGGGCCCACCTACGAGCAGTACTTC

len: 13
abundance: few
v_gene: TRBV11-2
d_gene: .
j_gene: TRBJ1-5
CDR3aa: CASSLDPLKPQHF
CDR3nt: TGTGCCAGCAGCTTAGACCCACTGAAGCCCCAGCATTTT

len: 13
abundance: .
v_gene: TRBV12-5
d_gene: .
j_gene: TRBJ1-2
CDR3aa: CASGFRHDYGYTF
CDR3nt: TGTGCTAGTGGTTTTCGACATGACTATGGCTACACCTTC

len: 15
abundance: .
v_gene: TRBV27
d_gene: .
j_gene: TRBJ2-7
CDR3aa: CASSPQGTSTYEQYF
CDR3nt: TGTGCCAGCAGTCCACAGGGGACTTCCACCTACGAGCAGTACTTC

len: 14
abundance: .
v_gene: TRBV7-9
d_gene: TRBD2
j_gene: TRBJ2-1
CDR3aa: CASSRTSGYNEQFF
CDR3nt: TGTGCCAGCAGCCGGACTAGCGGCTACAATGAGCAGTTCTTC

len: 13
abundance: once
v_gene: TRBV9
d_gene: .
j_gene: TRBJ1-2
CDR3aa: CASSDSGNYGYTF
CDR3nt: TGTGCCAGCAGCGACAGTGGTAACTATGGCTACACCTTC

len: 15
abundance: .
v_gene: TRBV7-6
d_gene: .
j_gene: TRBJ1-5
CDR3aa: CASSLGGGWNQPQHF
CDR3nt: TGTGCCAGCAGCTTAGGGGGAGGGTGGAATCAGCCCCAGCATTTT

len: 14
abundance: once
v_gene: TRBV5-1
d_gene: TRBD1
j_gene: TRBJ2-7
CDR3aa: CASSPGQGIYEQYF
CDR3nt: TGCGCCAGCAGCCCGGGACAGGGGATCTACGAGCAGTACTTC

len: 17
abundance: many
v_gene: TRBV11-2
d_gene: TRBD1
j_gene: TRBJ1-1
CDR3aa: CASSVGTGGFFNTEAFF
CDR3nt: TGTGCCAGCAGCGTCGGGACAGGGGGCTTTTTCAACACTGAAGCTTTCTTT

len: 17
abundance: .
v_gene: TRBV4-3
d_gene: TRBD1
j_gene: TRBJ1-1
CDR3aa: CASSQESLAGGNTEAFF
CDR3nt: TGCGCCAGCAGCCAAGAAAGTTTGGCAGGGGGCAACACTGAAGCTTTCTTT

len: 14
abundance: .
v_gene: TRBV5-1
d_gene: TRBD2
j_gene: TRBJ2-7
CDR3aa: CASSRSPGEGEQYF
CDR3nt: TGCGCCAGCAGCCGGTCGCCGGGGGAGGGCGAGCAGTACTTC

len: 15
abundance: .
v_gene: TRBV7-8
d_gene: .
j_gene: TRBJ1-5
CDR3aa: CASSLDAGVYQPQHF
CDR3nt: TGTGCCAGCAGCTTAGATGCAGGGGTTTATCAGCCCCAGCATTTT

len: 14
abundance: many
v_gene: TRBV25-1
d_gene: TRBD1
j_gene: TRBJ1-1
CDR3aa: CASSGGQGSPEAFF
CDR3nt: TGTGCCAGCAGCGGTGGACAGGGTTCACCTGAAGCTTTCTTT

len: 18
abundance: .
v_gene: TRBV4-3
d_gene: .
j_gene: TRBJ1-6
CDR3aa: CASSQVRSLSSYNSPLHF
CDR3nt: TGCGCCAGCAGCCAAGTTCGGTCACTTAGCTCCTATAATTCACCCCTCCACTTT

len: 14
abundance: .
v_gene: TRBV10-3
d_gene: .
j_gene: TRBJ2-1
CDR3aa: CAIGVGRDRDEQFF
CDR3nt: TGTGCCATCGGCGTTGGGCGGGATAGGGATGAGCAGTTCTTC

len: 17
abundance: .
v_gene: TRBV19
d_gene: TRBD1
j_gene: TRBJ1-1
CDR3aa: CASSTNRGRGSLTEAFF
CDR3nt: TGTGCCAGTAGTACTAACAGGGGGCGTGGGTCGCTCACTGAAGCTTTCTTT

len: 17
abundance: .
v_gene: TRBV5-6
d_gene: .
j_gene: TRBJ2-5
CDR3aa: CASSSTGSGEYQETQYF
CDR3nt: TGTGCCAGCAGCTCGACGGGTTCCGGGGAGTACCAAGAGACCCAGTACTTC

len: 11
abundance: .
v_gene: TRBV5-4
d_gene: .
j_gene: TRBJ2-2
CDR3aa: CAIQFAGELFF
CDR3nt: TGTGCCATCCAGTTCGCCGGGGAGCTGTTTTTT

len: 14
abundance: .
v_gene: TRBV11-3
d_gene: .
j_gene: TRBJ2-3
CDR3aa: CASSYDSGTDTQYF
CDR3nt: TGTGCCAGCAGCTATGACTCCGGCACAGATACGCAGTATTTT

len: 15
abundance: .
v_gene: TRBV7-2
d_gene: .
j_gene: TRBJ2-5
CDR3aa: CASSLRVEGSKTQYF
CDR3nt: TGTGCCAGCAGCTTACGAGTCGAAGGGAGCAAGACCCAGTACTTC

len: 15
abundance: .
v_gene: TRBV28
d_gene: TRBD2
j_gene: TRBJ2-5
CDR3aa: CASSFEGSGRETQYF
CDR3nt: TGTGCCAGCAGTTTCGAAGGAAGCGGGAGAGAGACCCAGTACTTC

len: 15
abundance: .
v_gene: TRBV18
d_gene: TRBD2
j_gene: TRBJ2-1
CDR3aa: CASSPFAGENNEQFF
CDR3nt: TGTGCCAGCTCACCATTCGCGGGAGAGAACAATGAGCAGTTCTTC